The 11 T cell receptor beta chains listed next were all sequenced from one sample in a study of T cells in Graves' hyperthyroidism and ophthalmopathy. From RNA transcripts, TCR beta CDR3 regions were amplified. First-round RT-PCR with HTBI primers amplified the TCR CDR3 region. TCRdb reanalysed the multiplex PCR reads using MiXCR and keeps one entry per CDR3 protein. The repertoire consists of some 550,000 distinct CDR3 sequences, with 20% to 25% occurring once and the leading ten covering around 27%. The sequencing sample was made of blood. The receptors were sampled from a man between 18 and 29 years old with Graves' hyperthyroidism.

This clonotype was detected many times. This rearrangement joins TRBV12-3 or TRBV12-4 to TRBJ1-5; D is undetermined. The V end lost 5 bases, the J end lost 8 bases, and 10 bases lay between the germline ends. This CDR3 has 12 amino acids. In DNA, the CDR3 is TGTGCCAGCAGTCTTCCCCCGAAGCCCCAGCATTTT. The encoded protein is CASSLPPKPQHF.

The chain couples TRBV11-2 to TRBJ2-5, with TRBD1 matching 7 bases. Germline V gene data show CDR1 as SGHAT and CDR2 as FQNNGV. The CDR3 loop spans 15 amino acids. J gave up 4 bases and V 5 bases, and 10 bases lay outside the gene matches. Here the CDR3 reads CASSLRDSEGETQYF. The DNA of the CDR3 is TGTGCCAGCAGCCTAAGGGACAGTGAGGGAGAGACCCAGTACTTC.

About this clonotype itself: This likely comes from a read error, as the CDR3 has no conserved phenylalanine or tryptophan at its end. J is TRBJ2-7 and V is TRBV6-1; D uncertain. The V end lost 7 bases, the J end lost 2 bases, and 12 bases lay between the germline ends. Germline assignment: CDR1 MNHNS and CDR2 SASEGT. The CDR3 sequence is 13 residues long. Here the CDR3 DNA reads TGTGCCAGCATGGGTTACAGCCCCTACGAGCAGTACTTA. It translates to CASMGYSPYEQYL.

The V call is TRBV11-2, the J call TRBJ2-7, with 10 bases that match TRBD2. Looked up from germline, CDR1 is SGHAT and CDR2 is FQNNGV. The ends lost 5 bases at V and 2 bases at J; junction bases unmatched: 9. The CDR3 has 16 amino acids. For the CDR3, the DNA is TGTGCCAGCAGCACTCCAGCGGGGGGGACTCCCTACGAGCAGTACTTC. It specifies CASSTPAGGTPYEQYF. Using reference TRBV11-2 and TRBJ2-7 for the parts outside the CDR3, the full variable domain is EAGVAQSPRYKIIEKRQSVAFWCNPISGHATLYWYQQILGQGPKLLIQFQNNGVVDDSQLPKDRFSAERLKGVDSTLKIQPAKLEDSAVYLCASSTPAGGTPYEQYFGPGTRLTVT.

This clonotype was counted a few times. The rearrangement links TRBV20-1 to TRBJ2-7; D gene unclear. The ends were cut back, 0 bases at V and 0 bases at J, with 15 bases in the middle. CDR3 size: 16 residues. Germline V lookup: CDR1 DFQATT, CDR2 SNEGSKA (reference sequence). DNA for the CDR3: TGCAGTGCTAGAGAACTCAACGGGCGACACTCCTACGAGCAGTACTTC. It specifies CSARELNGRHSYEQYF.

This clonotype was counted ten times or more. The chain carries TRBV13 and TRBJ2-7, with TRBD1 identical over 11 bases. The CDR3 is 17 residues long. Trimming at V came to 0 bases and at J to 1 base, leaving 5 bases not matched to a gene. The germline CDR1 and CDR2 sequences are PRHDT and FYEKMQ (reference sequence). CDR3 sequence (DNA): TGTGCCAGCAGCTTAGGCCCGGGACAGGGGGTTTCCTACGAGCAGTACTTC. This translates into CASSLGPGQGVSYEQYF.

In this sample, this clonotype turned up many times. The rearrangement uses TRBV7-6 and TRBJ1-1; TRBD1 matches at 8 bases. V was pared by 5 bases and J by 3 bases, with 8 bases of the junction left unmatched. Germline V gene data show CDR1 as SGHVS and CDR2 as FNYEAQ. The CDR3 contains 15 residues. CDR3 amino acids: CASSTRQGRYTEAFF. CDR3 nucleotide sequence: TGTGCCAGCAGCACCCGACAGGGGAGGTACACTGAAGCTTTCTTT.

This clonotype turned up a few times. J is TRBJ1-1 and V is TRBV2; the D gene is possibly TRBD1 (5 bases). V lost 2 bases to trimming and J lost 4 bases, with 8 bases between them. The CDR3 is 13 amino acids. The germline CDR1 and CDR2 sequences are SNHLY and FYNNEI. Here the CDR3 reads CASSEQGLTEAFF. Written as DNA, the CDR3 is TGTGCCAGCAGTGAACAGGGACTCACTGAAGCTTTCTTT.

This clonotype was seen only a few times. The V gene is TRBV10-3, the J gene TRBJ1-1; 8 nucleotides match TRBD1. V gave up 6 bases and J gave up 1 base; unmatched junction bases: 4. Germline V gives CDR1 ENHRY, CDR2 SYGVKD. CDR3 length: 14 amino acids. The DNA of the CDR3 is TGTGCCATCAGACAGACAGGGGCGAACACTGAAGCTTTCTTT. Protein: CAIRQTGANTEAFF.

This clonotype appeared many times. The chain joins TRBV11-2 to TRBJ1-1, with D maybe TRBD1 (5 bases). The CDR3 runs to 15 residues. Germline V gene data show CDR1 as SGHAT and CDR2 as FQNNGV. V lost 3 bases to trimming and J lost 5 bases, with 16 bases between them. This CDR3 is CASSFGHLGRTEAFF. CDR3 sequence (DNA): TGTGCCAGCAGCTTCGGACATCTCGGACGGACTGAAGCTTTCTTT.

This rearrangement joins TRBV6-5 to TRBJ2-7; the D is unclear. Trimming cost V 5 bases and J 3 bases, with 8 bases left between them. CDR3 length: 12 residues. CDR1 MNHEY and CDR2 SVGAGI come from the germline V gene. The CDR3 loop is CASSIDHYEQYF. The CDR3 DNA is TGTGCCAGCAGTATCGATCACTACGAGCAGTACTTC.